This entry lists 26 T cell receptor beta chains sequenced from one sample in a study of cytomegalovirus exposure and HLA in healthy donors. Researchers ran the PCR with 60 Vbeta and 13 Jbeta primers. Repertoires were generated with immunoSEQ multiplex PCR, while TCRdb's copy carries only in-frame clones and drops some. The sample carries around 150,000 clones, over 75% recorded once. Material: PBMCs. Receptors were obtained from a man aged 25 to 40 in good health.

This clone has only one observation. For the CDR3, the DNA is TGTGCCAGCAGCTTAGCGGGAGGGCCCGGCAATGAGCAGTTCTTC. This codes for CASSLAGGPGNEQFF. V gene TRBV7-9 combines with J gene TRBJ2-1; 7 nucleotides line up with TRBD2. The germline gives CDR1 SEHNR, CDR2 FQNEAQ (reference sequence). The CDR3 totals 15 residues. V shed 0 bases and J 6 bases; nucleotides not matched to a gene: 5. The full variable domain, with the rest looked up from reference TRBV7-9 and TRBJ2-1, is DTGVSQNPRHKITKRGQNVTFRCDPISEHNRLYWYRQTLGQGPEFLTYFQNEAQLEKSRLLSDRFSAERPKGSFSTLEIQRTEQGDSAMYLCASSLAGGPGNEQFFGPGTRLTVL.

The rearrangement joins TRBV10-2 to TRBJ2-7; D might be TRBD1 (5 bases). Per the germline V gene, CDR1 is WSHSY and CDR2 is SAAADI. This CDR3 is built from 14 residues. V shed 0 bases and J shed 4 bases, with 10 bases lying between them. CDR3 sequence: CASSESWGPYEQYF. The CDR3 DNA sequence: TGCGCCAGCAGTGAGTCTTGGGGCCCATACGAGCAGTACTTC.

The chain combines TRBV7-2 with TRBJ2-7, with D tentatively TRBD2 (6 bases). V was clipped by 7 bases and J by 0 bases, with 19 bases between them. CDR1 and CDR2 from the germline V gene are SGHTA and FQGNSA. CDR3 length: 16 residues. CDR3 in amino acids: CASIDPGSSNSYEQYF. The CDR3 DNA reads TGTGCCAGCATTGATCCCGGGAGTTCGAACTCCTACGAGCAGTACTTC.

The chain employs TRBV6-5 and TRBJ1-2; D is ambiguous. V was pared by 4 bases and J by 8 bases, with 14 bases between. Germline V gene data show CDR1 as MNHEY and CDR2 as SVGAGI. The CDR3 has 13 residues. The CDR3 protein is CASSSPRGGGYTF. The CDR3 nucleotides are TGTGCCAGCAGTTCCCCCCGCGGCGGAGGCTACACCTTC.

The chain uses TRBV18 and TRBJ2-7; the D is unclear. Germline V gene lookup returns CDR1 KGHSH and CDR2 LQKENI. The V end lost 0 bases, the J end lost 9 bases, and 12 bases lay between the germline ends. The length of the CDR3 is 13 residues. The CDR3 DNA reads TGTGCCAGCTCACCACCGGTGAACGTCGGGCAGTACTTC. Translation gives CASSPPVNVGQYF.

The chain combines TRBV15 with TRBJ2-6; a possible D gene is TRBD1 (7 bases). Trimming took 0 bases from V and 2 from J, leaving 11 bases between them. The CDR3 loop spans 17 amino acids. Germline V gene sequence: CDR1 LNHNV, CDR2 YYDKDF (reference sequence). The CDR3 sequence is CATSREAGGPGANVLTF. CDR3 sequence (DNA): TGTGCCACCAGCAGAGAGGCAGGGGGGCCTGGGGCCAACGTCCTGACTTTC.

The genes are TRBV5-1 and TRBJ2-5; 7 bases align to TRBD2. Trimming removed 3 bases from V and 4 bases from J; junction bases left unmatched: 9. This CDR3 has 15 amino acids. Germline CDR1 SGHRS, CDR2 YFSETQ. In DNA, the CDR3 is TGCGCCAGCAGCTCGTCCGGGGGGAATGTAGAGACCCAGTACTTC. As protein: CASSSSGGNVETQYF. The full variable domain, in which reference TRBV5-1 and TRBJ2-5 provide the parts outside the CDR3, is KAGVTQTPRYLIKTRGQQVTLSCSPISGHRSVSWYQQTPGQGLQFLFEYFSETQRNKGNFPGRFSGRQFSNSRSEMNVSTLELGDSALYLCASSSSGGNVETQYFGPGTRLLVL.

With regard to this clone: At one boundary the junction diverges from the germline segment, which might be a read error. This rearrangement joins TRBV15 to TRBJ1-6; no clear D. Per the germline V gene, CDR1 is LNHNV and CDR2 is YYDKDF (reference sequence). The CDR3 totals 14 residues. Here the CDR3 reads CATSRSPDNSPLHF. CDR3 nucleotide sequence: TGTGCCACCAGCAGGAGCCCCGATAATTCCCCCCTCCACTTT.

The gene calls are TRBV2 and TRBJ2-7, with TRBD1 identical over 10 bases. This CDR3 spans 15 amino acids. V was pared by 5 bases and J by 1 base, with 5 bases of the junction left unmatched. Germline V gene lookup returns CDR1 SNHLY and CDR2 FYNNEI. CDR3 region: CASSLDRGFSYEQYF. The CDR3 DNA reads as TGTGCCAGCAGTCTGGACAGGGGGTTTTCCTACGAGCAGTACTTC. Filled out from reference TRBV2 and TRBJ2-7, the complete variable domain reads EPEVTQTPSHQVTQMGQEVILRCVPISNHLYFYWYRQILGQKVEFLVSFYNNEISEKSEIFDDQFSVERPDGSNFTLKIRSTKLEDSAMYFCASSLDRGFSYEQYFGPGTRLTVT.

This clone was seen only once. The chain is built from TRBV5-1 and TRBJ2-1; 13 nucleotides line up with TRBD2. The CDR3 sequence is 16 residues long. Germline lookup yields CDR1 SGHRS and CDR2 YFSETQ. V was pared by 4 bases and J by 7 bases, with 8 bases of the junction left unmatched. The CDR3, as DNA: TGCGCCAGCAGCCGCCTTACTAGCGGGAGGGGTAATGAGCAGTTCTTC. Translated, it gives CASSRLTSGRGNEQFF. The full variable domain, with the rest looked up from reference TRBV5-1 and TRBJ2-1, is KAGVTQTPRYLIKTRGQQVTLSCSPISGHRSVSWYQQTPGQGLQFLFEYFSETQRNKGNFPGRFSGRQFSNSRSEMNVSTLELGDSALYLCASSRLTSGRGNEQFFGPGTRLTVL.

The V gene is TRBV7-9, the J gene TRBJ2-5, with D maybe TRBD1 (6 bases). The CDR3 spans 15 residues. V was shortened by 5 bases and J by 3 bases, with 16 bases between the two germline ends. Germline CDR1 is SEHNR and CDR2 is FQNEAQ (reference sequence). The CDR3 spells CASSKAVRTEETQYF. CDR3 DNA sequence: TGTGCCAGCAGCAAAGCAGTGAGGACAGAAGAGACCCAGTACTTC.

The rearrangement joins TRBV7-8 to TRBJ1-1; D gene uncertain. This CDR3 contains 13 residues. Looked up from germline, CDR1 is SGHVS and CDR2 is FQNEAQ. Deletions cut 5 bases from V and 9 bases from J, with 16 bases between. This CDR3 reads CASSAPFQVQAFF. Written as DNA, the CDR3 is TGTGCCAGCAGCGCGCCATTTCAGGTACAAGCTTTCTTT.

The rearrangement links TRBV6-6 to TRBJ1-1; TRBD1 aligns across 7 bases. With V trimmed by 2 bases and J by 1 base, 4 bases remained unmatched. Germline CDR1 is MNHNY and CDR2 is SVGAGI (reference sequence). The CDR3 covers 15 residues. The CDR3 nucleotides are TGTGCCAGCAGTTACGGGCGGGACAGGAACACTGAAGCTTTCTTT. Translation: CASSYGRDRNTEAFF.

This chain uses TRBV18 with TRBJ2-1, with 10 positions matching TRBD1. Losses at the gene ends were 5 bases for V and 9 bases for J; bases not matched to a gene: 13. The germline V gene encodes CDR1 KGHSH and CDR2 LQKENI. This CDR3 is built from 16 residues. The CDR3 DNA follows: TGTGCCAGCTCATCTTCTGCGGGACAGGGGTTGGGTGAGCAGTTCTTC. Its translation: CASSSSAGQGLGEQFF. Supplemented by reference TRBV18 and TRBJ2-1, the full variable domain reads NAGVMQNPRHLVRRRGQEARLRCSPMKGHSHVYWYRQLPEEGLKFMVYLQKENIIDESGMPKERFSAEFPKEGPSILRIQQVVRGDSAAYFCASSSSAGQGLGEQFFGPGTRLTVL.

The chain uses TRBV9 and TRBJ2-1; D is possibly TRBD2 (7 bases). CDR3 size: 17 residues. Trimming cost V 0 bases and J 3 bases, with 16 bases left between them. Per the germline V gene, CDR1 is SGDLS and CDR2 is YYNGEE. The CDR3 region has the DNA TGTGCCAGCAGCGTAGGGTTACGGGGGGCGGACTACAATGAGCAGTTCTTC. It translates to CASSVGLRGADYNEQFF.

V gene TRBV7-9 combines with J gene TRBJ2-1; D call uncertain. Deletions cut 5 bases from V and 0 bases from J, with 11 bases between. The CDR3 loop spans 15 amino acids. The V gene's germline CDR1 is SEHNR and CDR2 FQNEAQ (reference sequence). The CDR3 region is CASSPYASSYNEQFF. Here the CDR3 DNA reads TGTGCCAGCAGCCCCTACGCGAGCTCCTACAATGAGCAGTTCTTC. Full variable domain (missing parts from reference TRBV7-9 and TRBJ2-1): DTGVSQNPRHKITKRGQNVTFRCDPISEHNRLYWYRQTLGQGPEFLTYFQNEAQLEKSRLLSDRFSAERPKGSFSTLEIQRTEQGDSAMYLCASSPYASSYNEQFFGPGTRLTVL.

CDR3 sequence (DNA): TGTGCCTGGTGGGGAAGCGGGATCTACAATGAGCAGTTCTTC. This sequence encodes CAWWGSGIYNEQFF. The chain combines TRBV30 with TRBJ2-1, with TRBD2 matching 7 bases. The V gene's germline CDR1 is GTSNPN and CDR2 SVGIG (reference sequence). After removal of 5 bases from V and 3 bases from J, the junction contained 7 bases not matched to a gene. This CDR3 has 14 amino acids.

J is TRBJ1-5 and V is TRBV27; possibly TRBD1 for D (6 bases). V dropped 5 bases and J dropped 6 bases, with 20 bases sitting between them. There are 16 residues in the CDR3. The germline V gene encodes CDR1 MNHEY and CDR2 SMNVEV (reference sequence). The CDR3 spells CASSLAGGGVGQPQHF. The CDR3 DNA sequence: TGTGCCAGCAGTCTCGCCGGGGGGGGCGTCGGTCAGCCCCAGCATTTT.

This clone was detected only once. The chain has TRBV4-1 and TRBJ2-5; 10 positions agree with TRBD1. Germline CDR1 and CDR2: MGHRA and YSYEKL. V trimming: 1 base; J trimming: 4 bases; junction bases outside the gene matches: 6. The CDR3 length is 16 residues. CDR3 nucleotides: TGCGCCAGCAGCCAAGTAAGGGGGGACAGGGGAGAGACCCAGTACTTC. It encodes CASSQVRGDRGETQYF.

The V call is TRBV19, the J call TRBJ1-5, with D unresolved. The ends were cut back, 8 bases at V and 0 bases at J, with 17 bases in the middle. The length of the CDR3 is 16 residues. The V gene's germline CDR1 is LNHDA and CDR2 SQIVND (reference sequence). This CDR3 is CASEDYSGYSNQPQHF. The CDR3 coding sequence is TGTGCCAGTGAGGACTATAGTGGTTATAGCAATCAGCCCCAGCATTTT.

V gene TRBV28 combines with J gene TRBJ2-7; TRBD1 is a possible D gene (5 bases). Germline V gene lookup returns CDR1 MDHEN and CDR2 SYDVKM. The CDR3 is 16 residues long. V lost 7 bases and J lost 2, with 21 bases in between. The CDR3, as DNA: TGTGCCAGCACCAAGGGGCGGTGGCAGAATGCCTACGAGCAGTACTTC. Residues: CASTKGRWQNAYEQYF. Drawing the rest from reference TRBV28 and TRBJ2-7, the complete variable domain is DVKVTQSSRYLVKRTGEKVFLECVQDMDHENMFWYRQDPGLGLRLIYFSYDVKMKEKGDIPEGYSVSREKKERFSLILESASTNQTSMYLCASTKGRWQNAYEQYFGPGTRLTVT.

This chain joins TRBV29-1 and TRBJ2-3, with D possibly matching TRBD2 (5 bases). The CDR3 is made up of 14 amino acids. Trimming removed 7 bases at V and 2 bases at J, with 16 bases between. Looked up from germline, CDR1 is SQVTM and CDR2 is ANQGSEA. The CDR3 sequence: CSAGKTLSTDTQYF. Written as DNA, the CDR3 is TGCAGCGCCGGGAAGACCCTGTCCACAGATACGCAGTATTTT.

The CDR3, as DNA: TGTGCCAGCAGCTTGGCGGGAGTCGGGGAGGGTCAGCCCCAGCATTTT. Its protein product is CASSLAGVGEGQPQHF. The chain is built from TRBV5-6 and TRBJ1-5; D gene uncertain. V was trimmed by 0 bases and J by 6 bases, leaving 16 bases between them. This CDR3 region has 16 residues. Germline assignment: CDR1 SGHDT and CDR2 YYEEEE.

A note on this clone: One end of the junction fails to match germline, which may point to a read error. The rearrangement uses TRBV27 and TRBJ2-1, with 12 bases matching TRBD2. The CDR3 extends over 16 amino acids. From germline, CDR1 is MNHEY and CDR2 SMNVEV (reference sequence). CDR3 DNA: TGTGCCAGCAGTTCAAGGACTAGCGGGACCTACAATGGGCAGTTCTTC. Translated: CASSSRTSGTYNGQFF.

The count of this clone is one. This chain connects TRBV27 to TRBJ2-5, with D perhaps TRBD2 (6 bases). The V gene lost 3 bases and the J gene lost 0 bases, with 20 bases spanning the gap. The CDR3 sequence is 18 residues long. Germline CDR1 is MNHEY and CDR2 is SMNVEV (reference sequence). The DNA of the CDR3 is TGTGCCAGCAGTTTGTCCGGGACGGGACTCCCGTACCAAGAGACCCAGTACTTC. Translated, it gives CASSLSGTGLPYQETQYF.

The rearrangement links TRBV5-5 to TRBJ2-7, with D perhaps TRBD1 (6 bases). V was pared by 4 bases and J by 7 bases, with 21 bases between. This CDR3 is 15 amino acids long. From germline, CDR1 is SGHKS and CDR2 YYEKEE (reference sequence). The CDR3 sequence: CASSTGMASRGEQYF. In DNA, the CDR3 is TGTGCCAGCAGCACAGGAATGGCGAGCAGGGGAGAGCAGTACTTC.